These 21 T cell receptor beta chains were sequenced from one sample in a study of blood T cell repertoires in COVID-19. Assay: immunoSEQ multiplex PCR; the TCRdb copy retains only in-frame clones and omits some. The data contain approximately 150,000 clones, roughly 80% of them singletons. Sequenced input: PBMCs or T cells enriched from blood (not recorded which). The source of these receptors is a woman aged 40 to 50 with acute COVID-19.

With respect to this clone: Other DNA sequences within the sample encode an identical CDR3. The chain has TRBV5-1 and TRBJ2-1; TRBD2 matches 11 bases. Looked up from germline, CDR1 is SGHRS and CDR2 is YFSETQ. J was trimmed by 3 bases and V by 4 bases; bases with no gene match: 3. The CDR3 covers 15 residues. DNA of the CDR3: TGCGCCAGCAGCCTGGGACTAGCGGTCTACAATGAGCAGTTCTTC. Protein: CASSLGLAVYNEQFF.

The chain joins TRBV10-3 to TRBJ2-3, with D hard to call. V was cut by 0 bases and J by 2 bases, with 6 bases left in between. The germline V gene has CDR1 ENHRY and CDR2 SYGVKD. The CDR3 has 14 amino acids. CDR3: CAISESTSTDTQYF. CDR3 nucleotide sequence: TGTGCCATCAGTGAGTCGACTTCCACAGATACGCAGTATTTT.

The genes are TRBV19 and TRBJ2-5, with TRBD2 matching 14 bases. The CDR3 is 15 amino acids. The trim removed 7 bases at V and 7 bases at J, leaving 8 bases unmatched. CDR1 is LNHDA and CDR2 is SQIVND in the germline V gene (reference sequence). The CDR3 protein is CASNSGTSGRGTQYF. CDR3 nucleotide sequence: TGTGCCAGTAACTCCGGGACTAGCGGGAGAGGGACCCAGTACTTC.

This clone was seen only a few times. The CDR3 bases are TGTGCCAGCAGTTTTAGCGGGAGGGCGGTCGAGCAGTACTTC. Amino acid sequence: CASSFSGRAVEQYF. The chain combines TRBV27 with TRBJ2-7; the match to TRBD2 covers 11 bases. Germline V gene lookup returns CDR1 MNHEY and CDR2 SMNVEV (reference sequence). The CDR3 length is 14 residues. Trimming at V came to 3 bases and at J to 6 bases, leaving 4 bases not matched to a gene.

This clone was seen a single time. The chain carries TRBV6-5 and TRBJ1-5, with D possibly being TRBD1 (6 bases). The CDR3 runs to 14 residues. Germline CDR1 MNHEY, CDR2 SVGAGI. V lost 6 bases to trimming and J lost 5 bases, with 14 bases between them. CDR3 loop: CASSPRGGDQPQHF. The CDR3 DNA is TGTGCCAGCAGCCCCAGGGGTGGCGATCAGCCCCAGCATTTT.

This clone was counted only a few times. V usage is TRBV4-1 and J usage is TRBJ2-3; the match to TRBD1 covers 7 bases. Germline V gene data show CDR1 as MGHRA and CDR2 as YSYEKL. CDR3 length: 16 amino acids. V lost 2 bases, J lost 8 bases, and 13 bases stayed unmatched. CDR3 residues: CASSQPADREQATQYF. CDR3 in DNA: TGCGCCAGCAGCCAACCCGCAGACAGGGAGCAAGCTACGCAGTATTTT.

V is TRBV5-6 and J is TRBJ1-1; 9 bases match TRBD1. CDR1 SGHDT and CDR2 YYEEEE come from the germline V gene. The CDR3 is 17 amino acids. V shed 4 bases, J shed 6 bases, and the junction held 16 bases outside the gene matches. CDR3: CASSVTSGTGTPAEAFF. CDR3 DNA: TGTGCCAGCAGCGTAACGTCGGGGACAGGGACCCCAGCTGAAGCTTTCTTT.

The chain combines TRBV6-4 with TRBJ2-1; 9 nucleotides align to TRBD1. In germline, CDR1 is MRHNA, CDR2 SNTAGT. The CDR3 has 14 residues. V lost 3 bases, J lost 5 bases, and 2 bases stayed unmatched. The CDR3 reads CASSEGQGNNEQFF. CDR3 nucleotide sequence: TGTGCCAGCAGTGAGGGACAGGGAAACAATGAGCAGTTCTTC.

The table lists this clone with a few counts. The chain couples TRBV24-1 to TRBJ1-1, with D possibly matching TRBD1 (5 bases). In germline, CDR1 is KGHDR, CDR2 SFDVKD. The V end lost 1 base, the J end lost 3 bases, and 17 bases lay between the germline ends. This CDR3 spans 17 amino acids. In nucleotides, the CDR3 is TGTGCCACCAGTGATTTATTCTGGTCTCAGGGTTACACTGAAGCTTTCTTT. This translates into CATSDLFWSQGYTEAFF.

This chain links TRBV2 with TRBJ1-1, with D uncertain. Germline values: CDR1 SNHLY, CDR2 FYNNEI. Between the trimmed V and J ends, which lost 6 bases and 4 bases, there was a span of 15 bases. The CDR3 contains 14 residues. The DNA of the CDR3 is TGTGCCAGCAGGGCCCACCGTTTGGTCACTGAAGCTTTCTTT. Protein sequence: CASRAHRLVTEAFF.

The rearrangement links TRBV30 to TRBJ1-2; perhaps TRBD1 as D (6 bases). CDR3 size: 12 residues. Germline loops: CDR1 GTSNPN, CDR2 SVGIG (reference sequence). V dropped 4 bases and J dropped 2 bases, with 8 bases sitting between them. The CDR3, as DNA: TGTGCCTGGACGGGACAAAACTATGGCTACACCTTC. It specifies CAWTGQNYGYTF.

The rearrangement uses TRBV11-1 and TRBJ1-6, with 7 nucleotides matching TRBD1. The CDR3 contains 13 residues. Germline CDR1 SGHAT, CDR2 FQDESV (reference sequence). With V trimmed by 8 bases and J by 10 bases, 8 bases remained unmatched. The CDR3 reads CASGGTGVSPLHF. The CDR3 DNA reads as TGTGCCAGCGGAGGTACAGGGGTCTCACCCCTCCACTTT.

The CDR3 is CSVERDRGWDTQYF. As DNA, the CDR3 is TGCAGCGTTGAAAGGGACAGGGGTTGGGATACGCAGTATTTT. The V call is TRBV29-1, the J call TRBJ2-3; 10 bases map to TRBD1. Germline V gene data show CDR1 as SQVTM and CDR2 as ANQGSEA. The V gene end was trimmed by 2 bases and the J gene end by 6 bases; junction bases not matched to a gene: 5. The CDR3 extends over 14 amino acids.

V and J are TRBV5-1 and TRBJ2-1; possibly TRBD2 for D (6 bases). Trimming left V 2 bases short and J 0 bases short, with 12 bases between. Germline V gene sequence: CDR1 SGHRS, CDR2 YFSETQ. The CDR3 is 16 amino acids. The CDR3 is CASSFHSGRSYNEQFF. CDR3 DNA: TGCGCCAGCAGCTTCCATAGCGGCCGCTCCTACAATGAGCAGTTCTTC.

The table lists this clone with a count of one. The chain recombines TRBV9 with TRBJ2-5; TRBD1 might be the D (5 bases). V lost 0 bases, J lost 4 bases, and 13 bases lay in between. The CDR3 has 15 residues. The germline gives CDR1 SGDLS, CDR2 YYNGEE. The CDR3 protein is CASSVEVGEGETQYF. Here the CDR3 DNA reads TGTGCCAGCAGCGTAGAGGTAGGGGAAGGAGAGACCCAGTACTTC.

The chain employs TRBV29-1 and TRBJ1-2; TRBD1 matches 9 bases. In germline, CDR1 is SQVTM, CDR2 ANQGSEA. V shed 2 bases, J shed 8 bases, and the junction held 12 bases outside the gene matches. The CDR3 totals 15 residues. This chain's CDR3 is CSVEKGQGLSGGYTF. The DNA for the CDR3 is TGCAGCGTTGAAAAGGGACAGGGCCTCTCGGGAGGCTACACCTTC.

About this clone itself: A much larger clone sits a single nucleotide away, making a read error possible. Other DNA sequences from this sample encode an identical CDR3 as well. The rearrangement joins TRBV5-1 to TRBJ2-7; TRBD1 might be the D (6 bases). CDR1 and CDR2 (germline): SGHRS, YFSETQ. This CDR3 region has 11 residues. The ends were cut back, 6 bases at V and 4 bases at J, with 8 bases in the middle. The CDR3 protein is CASKGEYEQYF. The DNA of the CDR3 is TGCGCCAGCAAGGGGGAATACGAGCAGTACTTC.

Of note for this clone: This sample includes further DNA sequences coding for the same CDR3. The chain has TRBV18 and TRBJ1-1; D gene uncertain. The V end was cut by 5 bases, the J end by 3 bases, with 10 bases between. The germline gives CDR1 KGHSH, CDR2 LQKENI. The CDR3 has 13 residues. The CDR3 protein is CASSTLADTEAFF. The CDR3 DNA reads as TGTGCCAGCTCAACTCTGGCGGACACTGAAGCTTTCTTT. The entire variable domain, with the rest obtained from reference TRBV18 and TRBJ1-1, is as follows: NAGVMQNPRHLVRRRGQEARLRCSPMKGHSHVYWYRQLPEEGLKFMVYLQKENIIDESGMPKERFSAEFPKEGPSILRIQQVVRGDSAAYFCASSTLADTEAFFGQGTRLTVV.

The chain couples TRBV5-1 to TRBJ2-3; 8 bases are a match to TRBD2. There are 16 residues in the CDR3. Germline loops: CDR1 SGHRS, CDR2 YFSETQ. The V and J ends lost 2 bases and 2 bases, in that order; junction bases with no gene match: 7. The DNA of the CDR3 is TGCGCCAGCAGCTTCCTAGCGGGTAACCCCACAGATACGCAGTATTTT. Its protein is CASSFLAGNPTDTQYF.

This sequence joins TRBV11-3 and TRBJ2-7; 10 bases line up with TRBD1. Germline V gene data show CDR1 as SGHNT and CDR2 as YENEEA. CDR3 length: 14 amino acids. V shed 5 bases and J 3 bases; nucleotides not matched to a gene: 4. The CDR3, as DNA: TGTGCCAGCAGCCCGGGACAGGGGATCTACGAGCAGTACTTC. Translation: CASSPGQGIYEQYF.

In its sample, this clone was seen once. V and J are TRBV19 and TRBJ2-2; D not certain. V lost 5 bases to trimming and J lost 5 bases, with 6 bases between them. The germline CDR1 and CDR2 sequences are LNHDA and SQIVND (reference sequence). The length of the CDR3 is 12 residues. The CDR3 DNA sequence: TGTGCCAGTAGTGGGCTAACCGGGGAGCTGTTTTTT. This codes for CASSGLTGELFF.